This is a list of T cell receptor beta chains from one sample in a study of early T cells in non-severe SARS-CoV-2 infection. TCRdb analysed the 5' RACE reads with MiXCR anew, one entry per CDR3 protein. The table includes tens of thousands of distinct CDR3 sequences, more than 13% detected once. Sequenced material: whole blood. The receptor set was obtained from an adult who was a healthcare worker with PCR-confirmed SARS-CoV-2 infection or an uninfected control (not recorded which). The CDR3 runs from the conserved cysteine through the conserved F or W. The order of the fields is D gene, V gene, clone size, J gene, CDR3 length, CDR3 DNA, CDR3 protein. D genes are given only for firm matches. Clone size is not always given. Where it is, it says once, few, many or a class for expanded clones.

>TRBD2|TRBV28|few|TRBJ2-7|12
TGTGCCATCGGGACTAGTCATAACGAGCAGTACTTC
CAIGTSHNEQYF
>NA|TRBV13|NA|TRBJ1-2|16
TGTGCCAGCAGCTTGCAGGTCCCAGGTACCAGGGGTGGCTACACCTTC
CASSLQVPGTRGGYTF
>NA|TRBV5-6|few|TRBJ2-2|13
TGTGCCAGCAGTTATCCGGTGAGCGGGGAGCTGTTTTTT
CASSYPVSGELFF
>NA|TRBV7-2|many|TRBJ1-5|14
TGTGCCAGCAGCTTTGAAATGGGTAATCAGCCCCAGCATTTT
CASSFEMGNQPQHF
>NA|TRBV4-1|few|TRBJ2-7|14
TGCGCCAGCAGTCCCTCGCTCCGCCCCTACGAGCAGTACTTC
CASSPSLRPYEQYF
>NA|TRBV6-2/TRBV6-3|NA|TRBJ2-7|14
TGTGCCAGCAGTTACTCGGGTCCAACTTACGAGCAGTACTTC
CASSYSGPTYEQYF
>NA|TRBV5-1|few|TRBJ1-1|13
TGCGCCAGCAGGTCTGGGGGGAACACTGAAGCTTTCTTT
CASRSGGNTEAFF
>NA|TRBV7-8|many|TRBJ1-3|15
TGTGCCAGCAGTTCGGCCCGGGGTACTGGAAACACCATATATTTT
CASSSARGTGNTIYF
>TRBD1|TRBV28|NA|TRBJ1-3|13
TGTGCCAGCAACAGGGGCGCCGGAAACACCATATATTTT
CASNRGAGNTIYF
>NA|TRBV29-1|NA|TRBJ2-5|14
TGCAGCGTTGGGGTCGCAGGGCGTTTGGAGACCCAGTACTTC
CSVGVAGRLETQYF
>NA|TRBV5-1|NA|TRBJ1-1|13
TGCGCCAGCAGCTTGGGGGGAACCCCTGAAGCTTTCTTT
CASSLGGTPEAFF
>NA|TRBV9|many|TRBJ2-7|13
TGTGCCAGCAGCGAGGGTTCGTTCTACGAGCAGTACTTC
CASSEGSFYEQYF
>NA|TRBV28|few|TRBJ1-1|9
TGTGCCAGCACGCCGGGGGCTTTCTTT
CASTPGAFF
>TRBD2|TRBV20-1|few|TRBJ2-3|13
TGCAGTTATGGCGGGGGAGGTACAGATACGCAGTATTTT
CSYGGGGTDTQYF
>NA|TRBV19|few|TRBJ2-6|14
TGTGCCAGTAGTGTGAGGACTGGGGCCAACGTCCTGACTTTC
CASSVRTGANVLTF
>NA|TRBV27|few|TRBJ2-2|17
TGTGCCAGCAAATCAAGCCCGGCAGCCATATACACCGGGGAGCTGTTTTTT
CASKSSPAAIYTGELFF
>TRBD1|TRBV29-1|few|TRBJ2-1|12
TGCAGCGTTGGGTCAGGGGGCAATGAGCAGTTCTTC
CSVGSGGNEQFF
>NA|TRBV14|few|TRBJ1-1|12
TGTGCCAGCAGCAACGGACGAGATGAAGCTTTCTTT
CASSNGRDEAFF
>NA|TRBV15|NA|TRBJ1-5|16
TGTGCCACCAGCAGAGCAGCAGGACAGCACAATCAGCCCCAGCATTTT
CATSRAAGQHNQPQHF
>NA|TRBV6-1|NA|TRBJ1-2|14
TGTGCCAGCAGCACCGACGGTAGTAACTATGGCTACACCTTC
CASSTDGSNYGYTF
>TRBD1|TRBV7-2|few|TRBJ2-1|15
TGTGCCAGCAGCCACGGGACAGGGTACTACAATGAGCAGTTCTTC
CASSHGTGYYNEQFF
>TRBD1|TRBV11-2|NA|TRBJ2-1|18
TGTGCCAGCAGCCCAGGGGGCCTAAAATCCTATTCGGGCAATGAGCAGTTCTTC
CASSPGGLKSYSGNEQFF
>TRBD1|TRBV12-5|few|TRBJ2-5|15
TGTGCTAGTGGTCCCCGAGCAGGGGGTCGAGAGACCCAGTACTTC
CASGPRAGGRETQYF
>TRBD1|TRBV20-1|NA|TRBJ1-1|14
TGCAGTGCTACCCAGGGGGCCATGAACACTGAAGCTTTCTTT
CSATQGAMNTEAFF
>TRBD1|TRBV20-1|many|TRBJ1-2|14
TGCAGTGCTGCGACAGGGGCTGCGGACTATGGCTACACCTTC
CSAATGAADYGYTF
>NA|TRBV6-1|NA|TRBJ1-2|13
TGTGCCAGCAGTGCGTTAGGGACGTATGGCTACACCTTC
CASSALGTYGYTF
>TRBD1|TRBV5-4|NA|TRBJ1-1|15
TGTGCCAGCAGCCTGCAGGGGGCATTGAACACTGAAGCTTTCTTT
CASSLQGALNTEAFF
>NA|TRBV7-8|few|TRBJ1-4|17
TGTGCCAGCAGCCGTACAGGAGGCCCCGCAACTAATGAAAAACTGTTTTTT
CASSRTGGPATNEKLFF
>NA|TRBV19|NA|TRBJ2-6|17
TGTGCCAGTAGTACCCAGCTAGTCCTTTCTGGGGCCAACGTCCTGACTTTC
CASSTQLVLSGANVLTF
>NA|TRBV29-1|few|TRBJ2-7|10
TGCAGCGTTGAGGGGGACGAGCAGTACTTC
CSVEGDEQYF
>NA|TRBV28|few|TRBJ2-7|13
TGTGCCAGCAGTACCCCTGGGGGCTACGAGCAGTACTTC
CASSTPGGYEQYF
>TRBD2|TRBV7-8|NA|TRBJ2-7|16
TGTGCCAGCAGCCCCACTAGCGGGGGGGCCACCTACGAGCAGTACTTC
CASSPTSGGATYEQYF
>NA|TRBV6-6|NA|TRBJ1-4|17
TGTGCCAGCAGTTACTCTGCGGGGTCGGCACGATATGAAAAACTGTTTTTT
CASSYSAGSARYEKLFF
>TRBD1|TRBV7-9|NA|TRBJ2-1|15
TGTGCCAGCAGCCCGACAGGGATCACCTACAATGAGCAGTTCTTC
CASSPTGITYNEQFF
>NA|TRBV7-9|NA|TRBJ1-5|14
TGTGCCAGCAGCTTAAAGGGCAGACATCAGCCCCAGCATTTT
CASSLKGRHQPQHF
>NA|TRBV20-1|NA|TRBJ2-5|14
TGCAGTGCTAGAGGTGGGGGTCCCACCGAGACCCAGTACTTC
CSARGGGPTETQYF
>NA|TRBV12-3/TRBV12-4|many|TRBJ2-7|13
TGTGCCAGCAGTTTTTCGCAGGGGTTCGAGCAGTACTTC
CASSFSQGFEQYF
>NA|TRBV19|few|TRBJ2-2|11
TGTGCCAGTAGTAGGAGCGGGGAGCTGTTTTTT
CASSRSGELFF
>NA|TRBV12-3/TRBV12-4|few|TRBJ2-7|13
TGTGCCAGCAGTTTAAGGGCAGGCTTCGAGCAGTACTTC
CASSLRAGFEQYF
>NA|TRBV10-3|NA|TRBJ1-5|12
TGTGCCACCTCAGCGGGGGACGCGCCCCAGCATTTT
CATSAGDAPQHF
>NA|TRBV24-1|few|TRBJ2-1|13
TGTGCCACCAGTGACAGTCCAACCAATGAGCAGTTCTTC
CATSDSPTNEQFF
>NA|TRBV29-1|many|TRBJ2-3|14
TGCAGCGTTGCCCGCTCAGGGGGGACAGATACGCAGTATTTT
CSVARSGGTDTQYF
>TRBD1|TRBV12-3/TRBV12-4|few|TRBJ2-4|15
TGTGCCAGCAGTTGGGCAGGACAGGGGATAAACATTCAGTACTTC
CASSWAGQGINIQYF
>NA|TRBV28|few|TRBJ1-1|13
TGTGCCAGCAGTTTCGGGGAGGATAGTGAAGCTTTCTTT
CASSFGEDSEAFF